Listed below are T cell receptor beta chains from one sample, sequenced in a study of OX40 agonist ivuxolimab in advanced cancers. The protocol was immunoSEQ multiplex PCR, while the TCRdb copy is restricted to in-frame clones and leaves out a portion. The table includes 65,000 to 90,000 clones, 91% detected once. Sequencing used CD4+ or CD8+ T cells sorted from blood, obtained in a trial of the OX40 agonist ivuxolimab. Source of these receptors: an adult with an advanced solid tumor such as melanoma, head and neck, liver or kidney cancer. Each CDR3 is given with its conserved first and last residue. Fields, in order: clone size, V gene, J gene, D gene, CDR3 DNA, CDR3 protein. The D gene is left open where the match is weak. Clone sizes are given selectively: once, few, many, or a class where the clone is expanded.

clone_size: once
v_call: TRBV19
j_call: TRBJ2-3
d_call: NA
cdr3_nt: TGTGCCAGTAGTACCCCGACACCACGGGGAACAGATACGCAGTATTTT
cdr3_aa: CASSTPTPRGTDTQYF

clone_size: NA
v_call: TRBV6-6
j_call: TRBJ1-4
d_call: TRBD1
cdr3_nt: TGTGCCAGCAGTTACCGACCAGGGGGCTGGGAAAAACTGTTTTTT
cdr3_aa: CASSYRPGGWEKLFF

clone_size: NA
v_call: TRBV4-1
j_call: TRBJ1-3
d_call: TRBD1
cdr3_nt: TGCGCCAGCAGCCAAGGAAAGGGGGCCGTCCTTGGAAACACCATATATTTT
cdr3_aa: CASSQGKGAVLGNTIYF

clone_size: NA
v_call: TRBV6-5
j_call: TRBJ2-7
d_call: NA
cdr3_nt: TGTGCCAGCAGTTACTCGAGTCCTGCGTACGAGCAGTACTTC
cdr3_aa: CASSYSSPAYEQYF

clone_size: large
v_call: TRBV27
j_call: TRBJ2-4
d_call: NA
cdr3_nt: TGTGCCAGTGGACAGGCCAAAAACATTCAGTACTTC
cdr3_aa: CASGQAKNIQYF

clone_size: NA
v_call: TRBV29-1
j_call: TRBJ1-5
d_call: NA
cdr3_nt: TGCAGCGTTGTAGTTAACAATCAGCCCCAGCATTTT
cdr3_aa: CSVVVNNQPQHF

clone_size: NA
v_call: TRBV19
j_call: TRBJ1-5
d_call: NA
cdr3_nt: TGTGCCAGTAGTTCTCAGGGGATAATGCCCCAGCATTTT
cdr3_aa: CASSSQGIMPQHF

clone_size: NA
v_call: TRBV6-6
j_call: TRBJ2-1
d_call: NA
cdr3_nt: TGTGCCAGCAGTTATAACTTCTTCGGGGGAGGAGAGTTCTTC
cdr3_aa: CASSYNFFGGGEFF

clone_size: NA
v_call: TRBV28
j_call: TRBJ1-4
d_call: NA
cdr3_nt: TGTGCCAGCAGCCAGTTTTCAGGGGAGTTACAGTTGGCTAATGAAAAACTGTTTTTT
cdr3_aa: CASSQFSGELQLANEKLFF

clone_size: NA
v_call: TRBV15
j_call: TRBJ2-2
d_call: NA
cdr3_nt: TGTGCCACCAGCAGAGATTGGTTGGAGGGGAAGAACACCGGGGAGCTGTTTTTT
cdr3_aa: CATSRDWLEGKNTGELFF

clone_size: NA
v_call: TRBV6-5
j_call: TRBJ1-5
d_call: NA
cdr3_nt: TGTGCCAGCAGGGAGGGTGAGAGCAATCAGCCCCAGCATTTT
cdr3_aa: CASREGESNQPQHF

clone_size: NA
v_call: TRBV27
j_call: TRBJ2-3
d_call: NA
cdr3_nt: TGTGCCAGCCAGGGCCGGGGTACGCAGTATTTT
cdr3_aa: CASQGRGTQYF

clone_size: NA
v_call: TRBV2
j_call: TRBJ1-5
d_call: NA
cdr3_nt: TGTGCCAGCAGGTCGCTTTGGATGGGGAATCAGCCCCAGCATTTT
cdr3_aa: CASRSLWMGNQPQHF

clone_size: NA
v_call: TRBV27
j_call: TRBJ2-1
d_call: NA
cdr3_nt: TGTGCCAGCAGTTTATTCAGGGGTGCTTACAATGAGCAGTTCTTC
cdr3_aa: CASSLFRGAYNEQFF

clone_size: NA
v_call: TRBV28
j_call: TRBJ2-3
d_call: NA
cdr3_nt: TGTGCCACCCGGACACCTTATTTGACCCGCACAGATACGCAGTATTTT
cdr3_aa: CATRTPYLTRTDTQYF

clone_size: once
v_call: TRBV4-3
j_call: TRBJ1-1
d_call: NA
cdr3_nt: TGCGCCAGCAGCCCTACTACACTGAACACTGAAGCTTTCTTT
cdr3_aa: CASSPTTLNTEAFF

clone_size: once
v_call: TRBV6-5
j_call: TRBJ1-6
d_call: NA
cdr3_nt: TGTGCCAGCAGTTACCTCCCCCGGGCGCGGGATTCACCCCTCCACTTT
cdr3_aa: CASSYLPRARDSPLHF

clone_size: NA
v_call: TRBV30
j_call: TRBJ1-3
d_call: TRBD1
cdr3_nt: TGTGCCTGGAGTCCCAGGGGGCGCTCTGGAAACACCATATATTTT
cdr3_aa: CAWSPRGRSGNTIYF

clone_size: NA
v_call: TRBV30
j_call: TRBJ2-1
d_call: TRBD1
cdr3_nt: TGTGCCTGGAGTCCCGACAGGGGCCACTACAATGAGCAGTTCTTC
cdr3_aa: CAWSPDRGHYNEQFF

clone_size: NA
v_call: TRBV6-4
j_call: TRBJ2-1
d_call: TRBD1
cdr3_nt: TGTGCCAGCAGTGACGGGACAGTCCGTGAGGCGATAAGGAGTAACAATGAGCAGTTCTTC
cdr3_aa: CASSDGTVREAIRSNNEQFF

clone_size: few
v_call: TRBV30
j_call: TRBJ1-6
d_call: NA
cdr3_nt: TGTGCCTGGAGTCCCGACAGCCTTAATTCACCCCTCCACTTT
cdr3_aa: CAWSPDSLNSPLHF

clone_size: NA
v_call: TRBV28
j_call: TRBJ1-6
d_call: TRBD1
cdr3_nt: TGTGCCACCGGGGACAGGGAGCACAATTCACCCCTCCACTTT
cdr3_aa: CATGDREHNSPLHF

clone_size: NA
v_call: TRBV5-1
j_call: TRBJ2-1
d_call: NA
cdr3_nt: TGCGCCAGCAGCGAAAGGGGGTTGACCTCCTACAATGAGCAGTTCTTC
cdr3_aa: CASSERGLTSYNEQFF

clone_size: NA
v_call: TRBV10-1
j_call: TRBJ1-2
d_call: TRBD1
cdr3_nt: TGCGCCAGGGGACACGGACAGGTACGGGGGTACTATGGCTACACCTTC
cdr3_aa: CARGHGQVRGYYGYTF

clone_size: NA
v_call: TRBV6-5
j_call: TRBJ1-3
d_call: NA
cdr3_nt: TGTGCCAGCAGATTCAGGGAAACTGGAAACACCATATATTTT
cdr3_aa: CASRFRETGNTIYF

clone_size: NA
v_call: TRBV12-2
j_call: TRBJ1-5
d_call: NA
cdr3_nt: TGTGCAAGTCGCTTAACGCACGGGAATCAGCCCCAGCATTTT
cdr3_aa: CASRLTHGNQPQHF

clone_size: NA
v_call: TRBV28
j_call: TRBJ1-5
d_call: NA
cdr3_nt: TGTGCCAGCAGTTTTTTGACCCCCCAGCATTTT
cdr3_aa: CASSFLTPQHF

clone_size: NA
v_call: TRBV5-6
j_call: TRBJ1-5
d_call: NA
cdr3_nt: TGTGCCAGCAGCTTGGGGGCCAATCAGCCCCAGCATTTT
cdr3_aa: CASSLGANQPQHF

clone_size: NA
v_call: TRBV4-2
j_call: TRBJ1-2
d_call: NA
cdr3_nt: TGTGCCAGCAGCCAAGGTTGGCATGGCTACACCTTC
cdr3_aa: CASSQGWHGYTF

clone_size: NA
v_call: TRBV11-2
j_call: TRBJ2-3
d_call: NA
cdr3_nt: TGTGCCAGCAGCACACCGAGTTCGCCATCGCAGTATTTT
cdr3_aa: CASSTPSSPSQYF

clone_size: NA
v_call: TRBV6-6
j_call: TRBJ1-1
d_call: TRBD1
cdr3_nt: TGTGCCAGCAGTTACCCTCCAGGGGGGTGGACTGAAGCTTTCTTT
cdr3_aa: CASSYPPGGWTEAFF

clone_size: NA
v_call: TRBV28
j_call: TRBJ2-1
d_call: TRBD2
cdr3_nt: TGTGCCAGCAGTTTAGATTTGTCGGGACTAGCGGGAGCGAGCTCCTACAATGAGCAGTTCTTC
cdr3_aa: CASSLDLSGLAGASSYNEQFF